Described below is a single TCR beta chain sequence and its context. The antigen is not known. Both 60 Vbeta primers and 13 Jbeta primers went into the PCR. Generated by immunoSEQ multiplex PCR, the TCRdb table keeps only in-frame clones and is missing some. This table holds tens of thousands of clones, about 70% found once. This entry comes from a study of cytomegalovirus exposure and HLA in healthy donors. Study-level background: For the roughly 400 genotyped donors, over 80% fell within the Caucasian-associated ancestry cluster.

The germline V gene has CDR1 SGDLS and CDR2 YYNGEE. The CDR3 is 15 residues long. Trimming removed 4 bases from V and 4 bases from J; junction bases left unmatched: 8. Study-wide points: Per a later analysis, HLA-associated TCR beta chains showed more clonal expansion than other, equally common TCR beta chains. A few CMV-associated chains were confirmed in vitro to be specific for CMV antigens. In a later analysis, an Asian-associated ancestry cluster reportedly showed fewer N-insertions than the approximately 620-donor mean.

The sequence derives from a woman aged 45-65 years in good health and CMV-seropositive. The genes are TRBV9 and TRBJ2-3; 8 positions match TRBD2. Sequencing was carried out using PBMCs. The CDR3 bases are TGTGCCAGCAGCCTTTCGGGGGGGATCGCAGATACGCAGTATTTT. Translating gives CASSLSGGIADTQYF.